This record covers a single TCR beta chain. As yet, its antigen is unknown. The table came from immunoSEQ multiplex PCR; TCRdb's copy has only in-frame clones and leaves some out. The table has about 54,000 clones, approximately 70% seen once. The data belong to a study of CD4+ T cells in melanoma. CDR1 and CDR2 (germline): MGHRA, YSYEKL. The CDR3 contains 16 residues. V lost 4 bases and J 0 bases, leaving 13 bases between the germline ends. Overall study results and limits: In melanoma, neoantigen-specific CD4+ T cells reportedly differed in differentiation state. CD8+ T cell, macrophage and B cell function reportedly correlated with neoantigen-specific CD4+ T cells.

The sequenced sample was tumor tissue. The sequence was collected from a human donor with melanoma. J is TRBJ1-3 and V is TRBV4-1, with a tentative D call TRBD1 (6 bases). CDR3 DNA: TGCGCCAGCAGCCGAGACAGGACGACCTCTGGAAACACCATATATTTT. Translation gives CASSRDRTTSGNTIYF.